This T cell receptor (beta chain) is drawn from a study of Ad26.COV2.S vaccination and SARS-CoV-2 variants. Study conclusions and caveats: The breadth of spike-specific CD8+ and CD4+ T cell responses after vaccination was reportedly substantial.

The CDR3 spans 15 residues. J lost 10 bases, V lost 2 bases, and 9 bases had no gene match. Germline CDR1 SNHLY, CDR2 FYNNEI. Profiling relied on immunoSEQ multiplex PCR, and the TCRdb table lists in-frame clones only, not all of them. The table lists about 320,000 clones, about 86% of them singletons. Treatment here: 15 to 20 received Ad26.COV2.S at low or high dose, single or two shots; 5 received placebo; per-sample allocation not given. The study sampled participants on day 63 after the first vaccine or placebo injection. Remarks on this clone: The antigen is undetermined.

The material was peripheral blood, obtained in a trial of Ad26.COV2.S vaccine versus placebo. The sequence came from a person aged 18-60 years who received the Ad26.COV2.S COVID-19 vaccine or a placebo. The chain uses TRBV2 and TRBJ1-4; 8 bases map to TRBD1. CDR3 coding DNA: TGTGCCAGCAGTGAATCCAGGACAGGGACCGGAAAACTGTTTTTT. This sequence encodes CASSESRTGTGKLFF.